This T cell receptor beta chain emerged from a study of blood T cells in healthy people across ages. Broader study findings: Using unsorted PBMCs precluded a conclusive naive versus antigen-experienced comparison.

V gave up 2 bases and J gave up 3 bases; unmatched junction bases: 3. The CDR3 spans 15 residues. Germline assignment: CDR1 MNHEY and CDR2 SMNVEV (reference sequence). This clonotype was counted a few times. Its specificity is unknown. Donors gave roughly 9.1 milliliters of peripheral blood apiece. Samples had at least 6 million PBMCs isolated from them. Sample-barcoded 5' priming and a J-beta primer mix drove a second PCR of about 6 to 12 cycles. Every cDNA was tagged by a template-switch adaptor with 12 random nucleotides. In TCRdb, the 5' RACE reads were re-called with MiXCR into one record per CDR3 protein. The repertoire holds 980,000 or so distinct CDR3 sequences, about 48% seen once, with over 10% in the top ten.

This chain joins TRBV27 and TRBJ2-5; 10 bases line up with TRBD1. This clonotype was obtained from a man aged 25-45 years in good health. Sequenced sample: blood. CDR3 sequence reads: CASSLDRGLEETQYF. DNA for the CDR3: TGTGCCAGCAGTTTAGACAGGGGGCTGGAAGAGACCCAGTACTTC.